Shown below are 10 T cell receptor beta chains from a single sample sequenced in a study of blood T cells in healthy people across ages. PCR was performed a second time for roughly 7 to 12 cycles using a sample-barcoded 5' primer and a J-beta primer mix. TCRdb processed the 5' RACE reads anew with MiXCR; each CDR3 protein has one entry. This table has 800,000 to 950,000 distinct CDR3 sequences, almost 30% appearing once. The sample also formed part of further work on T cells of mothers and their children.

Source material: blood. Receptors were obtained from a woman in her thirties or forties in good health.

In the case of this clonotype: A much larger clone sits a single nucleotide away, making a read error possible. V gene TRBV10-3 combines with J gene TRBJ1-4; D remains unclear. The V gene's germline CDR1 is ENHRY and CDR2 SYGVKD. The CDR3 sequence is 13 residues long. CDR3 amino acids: CTIRPGFNEKLFF. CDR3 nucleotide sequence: TGTACCATCAGGCCAGGTTTCAATGAAAAACTGTTTTTT.

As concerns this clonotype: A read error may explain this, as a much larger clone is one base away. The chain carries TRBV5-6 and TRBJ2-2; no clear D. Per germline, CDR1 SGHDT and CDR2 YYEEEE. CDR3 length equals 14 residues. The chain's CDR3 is CVSSLGFGTGELFF. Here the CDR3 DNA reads TGTGTCAGCAGCTTGGGATTTGGCACCGGGGAGCTGTTTTTT.

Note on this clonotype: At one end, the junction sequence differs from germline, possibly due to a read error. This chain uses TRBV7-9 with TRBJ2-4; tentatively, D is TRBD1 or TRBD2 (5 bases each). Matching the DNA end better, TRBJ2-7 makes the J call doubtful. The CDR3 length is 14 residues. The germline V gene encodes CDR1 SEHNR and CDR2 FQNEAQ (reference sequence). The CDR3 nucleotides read TGTACCAGCAGCTTGGGGACCACTTCCTACGAGCAGTACTTC. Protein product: CTSSLGTTSYEQYF.

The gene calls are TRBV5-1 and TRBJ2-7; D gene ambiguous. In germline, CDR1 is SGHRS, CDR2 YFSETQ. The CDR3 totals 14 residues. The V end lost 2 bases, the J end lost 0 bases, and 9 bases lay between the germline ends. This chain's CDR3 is CASSFGINSYEQYF. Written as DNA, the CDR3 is TGCGCCAGCAGCTTCGGCATCAACTCCTACGAGCAGTACTTC.

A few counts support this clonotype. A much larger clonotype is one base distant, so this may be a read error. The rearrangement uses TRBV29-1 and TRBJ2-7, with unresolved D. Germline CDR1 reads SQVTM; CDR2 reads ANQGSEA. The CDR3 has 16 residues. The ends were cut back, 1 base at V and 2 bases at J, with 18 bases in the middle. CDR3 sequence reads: CSVEGRQKGRTYEQYF. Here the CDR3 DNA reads TGCAGCGTTGAAGGAAGGCAAAAGGGCCGGACCTACGAGCAGTACTTC.

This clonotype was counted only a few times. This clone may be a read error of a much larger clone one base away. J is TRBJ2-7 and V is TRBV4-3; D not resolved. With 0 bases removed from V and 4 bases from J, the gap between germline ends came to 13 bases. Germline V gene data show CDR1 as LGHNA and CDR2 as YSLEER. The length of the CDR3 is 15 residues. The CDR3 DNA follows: TGCGCCAGCAGCCAAGAGGTGTCCCCCCGATACGAGCAGTACTTC. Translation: CASSQEVSPRYEQYF.

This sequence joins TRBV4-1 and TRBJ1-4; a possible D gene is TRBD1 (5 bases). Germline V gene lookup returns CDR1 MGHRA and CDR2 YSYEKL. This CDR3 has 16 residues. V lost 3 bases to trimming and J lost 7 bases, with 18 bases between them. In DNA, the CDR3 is TGCGCCAGCAGCCATCCCGGACGTGGGGGGGGTGAAAAACTGTTTTTT. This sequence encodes CASSHPGRGGGEKLFF.

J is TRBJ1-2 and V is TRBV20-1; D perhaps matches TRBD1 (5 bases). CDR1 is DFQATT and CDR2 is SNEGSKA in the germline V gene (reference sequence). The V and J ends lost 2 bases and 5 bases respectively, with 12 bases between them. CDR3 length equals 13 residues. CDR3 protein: CSARLGGWYGYTF. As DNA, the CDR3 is TGCAGTGCTAGACTGGGGGGTTGGTATGGCTACACCTTC.

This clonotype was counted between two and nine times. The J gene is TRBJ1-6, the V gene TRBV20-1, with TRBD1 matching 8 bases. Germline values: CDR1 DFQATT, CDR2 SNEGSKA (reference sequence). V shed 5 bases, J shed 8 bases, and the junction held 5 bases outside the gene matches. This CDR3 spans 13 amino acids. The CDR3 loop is CSAPKDRDSPLHF. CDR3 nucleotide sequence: TGCAGTGCTCCAAAGGACAGGGATTCACCCCTCCACTTT.

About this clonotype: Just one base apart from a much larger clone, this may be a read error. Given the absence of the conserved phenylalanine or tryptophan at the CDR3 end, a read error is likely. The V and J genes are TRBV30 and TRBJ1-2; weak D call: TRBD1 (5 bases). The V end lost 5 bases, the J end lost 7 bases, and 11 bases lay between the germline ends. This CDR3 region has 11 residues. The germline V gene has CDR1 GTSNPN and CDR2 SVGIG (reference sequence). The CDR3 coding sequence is TGTGCCTGGGCAGGGTATGCTGGCTACACCTCC. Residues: CAWAGYAGYTS.